Listed below are T cell receptor beta chains from one sample, sequenced in a study of neurological immune-mediated disorders. TCRdb called the 5' RACE reads again in MiXCR, with one record for every CDR3 protein. The table lists about 44,000 distinct CDR3 sequences, 20% to 25% of them singletons, with approximately 4.2% in the top ten. Sequenced material: PBMCs. The receptors come from a man aged 55 to 69 with HTLV-1-associated myelopathy (HAM/TSP). CDR3s include the opening cysteine and the closing phenylalanine or tryptophan.

v_call: TRBV4-1; cdr3_length: 14; j_call: TRBJ1-2; cdr3_aa: CASSQPRQSGGYTF
v_call: TRBV6-1; cdr3_length: 15; j_call: TRBJ2-5; cdr3_aa: CASLRLAVYQETQYF
v_call: TRBV2; cdr3_length: 12; j_call: TRBJ2-5; cdr3_aa: CASRLAGETQYF
v_call: TRBV18; cdr3_length: 15; j_call: TRBJ1-6; cdr3_aa: CASGRDRVLDSPLHF
v_call: TRBV2; cdr3_length: 12; j_call: TRBJ2-7; cdr3_aa: CASTQVGGEQYF
v_call: TRBV29-1; cdr3_length: 13; j_call: TRBJ1-1; cdr3_aa: CIVEANQGTESFF
v_call: TRBV7-9; cdr3_length: 15; j_call: TRBJ1-1; cdr3_aa: CASTLNALMNTEAFF
v_call: TRBV29-1; cdr3_length: 13; j_call: TRBJ1-1; cdr3_aa: CSVRVAGGTEAFF
v_call: TRBV5-1; cdr3_length: 17; j_call: TRBJ2-2; cdr3_aa: CASSPPGGRSTGGELFF
v_call: TRBV7-2; cdr3_length: 16; j_call: TRBJ2-1; cdr3_aa: CASSLEAGGPYNEQFF
v_call: TRBV12-3/TRBV12-4; cdr3_length: 12; j_call: TRBJ2-5; cdr3_aa: CASSSWGETQYF
v_call: TRBV28; cdr3_length: 16; j_call: TRBJ2-3; cdr3_aa: CASSPLAGGLSDTQYF
v_call: TRBV3-1; cdr3_length: 14; j_call: TRBJ2-5; cdr3_aa: CASSHQERWETQYF
v_call: TRBV19; cdr3_length: 15; j_call: TRBJ2-7; cdr3_aa: CASTLGSSGMDEQYF
v_call: TRBV28; cdr3_length: 15; j_call: TRBJ2-1; cdr3_aa: CASRPGLAPRDEQFF
v_call: TRBV12-3/TRBV12-4; cdr3_length: 15; j_call: TRBJ1-4; cdr3_aa: CASRSLGTVNEKLFF
v_call: TRBV11-2; cdr3_length: 15; j_call: TRBJ2-7; cdr3_aa: CASSLAGTTPYEQYF
v_call: TRBV20-1; cdr3_length: 13; j_call: TRBJ1-2; cdr3_aa: CSALDRGRDGYTF
v_call: TRBV20-1; cdr3_length: 12; j_call: TRBJ2-1; cdr3_aa: CSARQGGGEQFF
v_call: TRBV7-3; cdr3_length: 13; j_call: TRBJ2-2; cdr3_aa: CASSSVGSGELFF
v_call: TRBV20-1; cdr3_length: 14; j_call: TRBJ1-2; cdr3_aa: CSAPWEGRGNGYTF
v_call: TRBV4-1; cdr3_length: 16; j_call: TRBJ2-7; cdr3_aa: CASSQDPDSPVPTQYF
v_call: TRBV12-3/TRBV12-4; cdr3_length: 15; j_call: TRBJ2-7; cdr3_aa: CASSFNGRQGGEQYF
v_call: TRBV29-1; cdr3_length: 11; j_call: TRBJ2-7; cdr3_aa: CSVESVYEQYF
v_call: TRBV9; cdr3_length: 14; j_call: TRBJ2-3; cdr3_aa: CASSLATSTDTQYF
v_call: TRBV5-1; cdr3_length: 15; j_call: TRBJ2-3; cdr3_aa: CASSRTGGSTDTQYF
v_call: TRBV11-1; cdr3_length: 13; j_call: TRBJ1-1; cdr3_aa: CAIATVSNTEAFF
v_call: TRBV5-6; cdr3_length: 16; j_call: TRBJ2-1; cdr3_aa: CASSSRVADFGKEQFF
v_call: TRBV14; cdr3_length: 12; j_call: TRBJ1-2; cdr3_aa: CASSPHGDGYTF
v_call: TRBV24-1; cdr3_length: 14; j_call: TRBJ1-4; cdr3_aa: CATSPGGLNEKLFF
v_call: TRBV5-4; cdr3_length: 17; j_call: TRBJ2-6; cdr3_aa: CASSFNLAGAGANVLTF
v_call: TRBV7-3; cdr3_length: 13; j_call: TRBJ2-5; cdr3_aa: CASSHSGGWAQYF
v_call: TRBV18; cdr3_length: 17; j_call: TRBJ2-3; cdr3_aa: CASSPPLRQGGMDTQYF
v_call: TRBV7-9; cdr3_length: 15; j_call: TRBJ2-1; cdr3_aa: CASSFGTSGYNEQFF
v_call: TRBV12-3/TRBV12-4; cdr3_length: 14; j_call: TRBJ2-3; cdr3_aa: CASSLQASTDTQYF
v_call: TRBV12-3/TRBV12-4; cdr3_length: 16; j_call: TRBJ1-1; cdr3_aa: CASSRVIPPMNTEAFF
v_call: TRBV5-8; cdr3_length: 14; j_call: TRBJ2-2; cdr3_aa: CASIPSGRAGELFF
v_call: TRBV20-1; cdr3_length: 16; j_call: TRBJ2-1; cdr3_aa: CSTRGWGTPFPNEQFF
v_call: TRBV20-1; cdr3_length: 15; j_call: TRBJ1-1; cdr3_aa: CSARGQGLQNTEAFF
v_call: TRBV28; cdr3_length: 14; j_call: TRBJ2-1; cdr3_aa: CASRLGTGTSEQFF
v_call: TRBV28; cdr3_length: 15; j_call: TRBJ2-1; cdr3_aa: CASSLSGYGYNEQFF
v_call: TRBV12-3/TRBV12-4; cdr3_length: 13; j_call: TRBJ1-3; cdr3_aa: CASTEQGFETIYF
v_call: TRBV2; cdr3_length: 15; j_call: TRBJ2-6; cdr3_aa: CASTRQISGANVLTF
v_call: TRBV7-9; cdr3_length: 14; j_call: TRBJ1-1; cdr3_aa: CASSYPQRNTEAFF
v_call: TRBV7-9; cdr3_length: 14; j_call: TRBJ2-1; cdr3_aa: CASSAPDDVNEQFF
v_call: TRBV20-1; cdr3_length: 13; j_call: TRBJ2-7; cdr3_aa: CSATLDSSYEQYF
v_call: TRBV7-2; cdr3_length: 14; j_call: TRBJ2-3; cdr3_aa: CASIPDAVFGTQYF
v_call: TRBV27; cdr3_length: 16; j_call: TRBJ2-7; cdr3_aa: CASGVDTSGRAYEQYF
v_call: TRBV5-4; cdr3_length: 14; j_call: TRBJ2-7; cdr3_aa: CASSLEVVSTEQYF
v_call: TRBV15; cdr3_length: 13; j_call: TRBJ1-1; cdr3_aa: CATSRADGTEAFF
v_call: TRBV3-1; cdr3_length: 16; j_call: TRBJ2-1; cdr3_aa: CASSQVWTSERNEQFF
v_call: TRBV10-3; cdr3_length: 14; j_call: TRBJ2-2; cdr3_aa: CATSGEMSTGELFF
v_call: TRBV4-1; cdr3_length: 14; j_call: TRBJ1-2; cdr3_aa: CASSQVTTSYGYTF
v_call: TRBV12-3/TRBV12-4; cdr3_length: 14; j_call: TRBJ1-1; cdr3_aa: CASTGAEQNTEAFF
v_call: TRBV29-1; cdr3_length: 14; j_call: TRBJ2-2; cdr3_aa: CSARDRGLTGELFF
v_call: TRBV2; cdr3_length: 14; j_call: TRBJ2-2; cdr3_aa: CASRDLPNTGELFF
v_call: TRBV27; cdr3_length: 16; j_call: TRBJ2-5; cdr3_aa: CASSPTTQTEMETQYF